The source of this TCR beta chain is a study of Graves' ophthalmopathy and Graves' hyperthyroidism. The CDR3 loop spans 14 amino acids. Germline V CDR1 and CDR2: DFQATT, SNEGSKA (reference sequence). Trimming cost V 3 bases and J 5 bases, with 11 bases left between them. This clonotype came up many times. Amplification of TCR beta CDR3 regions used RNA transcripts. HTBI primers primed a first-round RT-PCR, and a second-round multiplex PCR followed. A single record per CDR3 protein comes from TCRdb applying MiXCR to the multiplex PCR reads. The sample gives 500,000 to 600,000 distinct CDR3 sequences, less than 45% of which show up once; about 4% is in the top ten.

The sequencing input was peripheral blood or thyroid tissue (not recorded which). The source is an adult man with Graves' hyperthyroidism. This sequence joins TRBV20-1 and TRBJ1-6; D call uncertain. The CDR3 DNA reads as TGCAGTGCTAGGTTATCCAGTAATAATTCACCCCTCCACTTT. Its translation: CSARLSSNNSPLHF.